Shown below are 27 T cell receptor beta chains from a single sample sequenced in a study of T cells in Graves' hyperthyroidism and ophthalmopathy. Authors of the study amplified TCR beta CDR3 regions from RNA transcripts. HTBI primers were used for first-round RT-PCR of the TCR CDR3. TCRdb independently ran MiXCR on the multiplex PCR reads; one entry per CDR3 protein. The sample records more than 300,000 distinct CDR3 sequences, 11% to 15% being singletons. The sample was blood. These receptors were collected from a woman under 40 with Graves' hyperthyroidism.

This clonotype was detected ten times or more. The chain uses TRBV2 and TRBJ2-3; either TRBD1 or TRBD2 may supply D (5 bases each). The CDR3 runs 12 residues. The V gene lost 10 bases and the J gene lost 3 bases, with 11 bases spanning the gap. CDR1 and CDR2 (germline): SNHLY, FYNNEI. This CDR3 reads CATRRETDTQYF. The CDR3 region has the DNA TGTGCCACCCGCAGGGAGACAGATACGCAGTATTTT.

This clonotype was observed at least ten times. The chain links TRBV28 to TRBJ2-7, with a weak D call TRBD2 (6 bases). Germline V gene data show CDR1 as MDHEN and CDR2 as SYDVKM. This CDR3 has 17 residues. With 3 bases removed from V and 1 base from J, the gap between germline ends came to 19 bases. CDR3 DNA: TGTGCCAGCAGTTTTCCGCTAGAAGTCGGGGGATCCTACGAGCAGTACTTC. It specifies CASSFPLEVGGSYEQYF.

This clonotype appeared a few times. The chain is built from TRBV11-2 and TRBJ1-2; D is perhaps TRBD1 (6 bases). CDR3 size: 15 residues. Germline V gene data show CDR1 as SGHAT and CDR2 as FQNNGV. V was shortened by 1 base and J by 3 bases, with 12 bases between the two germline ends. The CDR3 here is CASSLGGGGYYGYTF. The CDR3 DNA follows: TGTGCCAGCAGCTTAGGCGGAGGGGGATACTATGGCTACACCTTC.

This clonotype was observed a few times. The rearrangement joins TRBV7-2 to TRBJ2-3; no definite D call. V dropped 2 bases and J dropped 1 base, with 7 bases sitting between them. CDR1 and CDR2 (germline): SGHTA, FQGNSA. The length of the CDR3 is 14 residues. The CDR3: CASSLSFGTDTQYF. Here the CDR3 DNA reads TGTGCCAGCAGCTTATCATTCGGCACAGATACGCAGTATTTT.

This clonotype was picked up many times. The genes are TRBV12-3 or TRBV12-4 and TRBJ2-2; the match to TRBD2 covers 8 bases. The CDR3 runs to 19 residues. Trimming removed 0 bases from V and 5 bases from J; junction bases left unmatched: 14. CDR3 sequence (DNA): TGTGCCAGCAGTTTAGCGCTCAGACTAGCGTCCCGTGGGACCGGGGAGCTGTTTTTT. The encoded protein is CASSLALRLASRGTGELFF.

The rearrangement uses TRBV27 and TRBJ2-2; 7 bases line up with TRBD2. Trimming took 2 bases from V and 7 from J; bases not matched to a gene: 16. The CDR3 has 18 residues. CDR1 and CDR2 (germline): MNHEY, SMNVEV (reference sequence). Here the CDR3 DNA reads TGTGCCAGCAGTTTAAGGTGGGCGGGAGTTGCCCAGGGCGGGGAGCTGTTTTTT. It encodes CASSLRWAGVAQGGELFF.

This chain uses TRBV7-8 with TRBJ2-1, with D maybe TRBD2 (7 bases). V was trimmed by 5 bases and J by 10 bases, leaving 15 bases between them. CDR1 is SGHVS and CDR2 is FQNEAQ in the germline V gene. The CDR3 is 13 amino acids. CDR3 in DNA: TGTGCCAGCAGCGGGGGGGGCGGGCTCGAGCAGTTCTTC. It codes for CASSGGGGLEQFF.

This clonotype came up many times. The CDR3 DNA reads TGTGCCAGCAGCTTAGAAGGTTCACCCCTCCACTTT. The encoded protein is CASSLEGSPLHF. The chain couples TRBV11-2 to TRBJ1-6; D call uncertain. The CDR3 runs 12 residues. The germline V gene has CDR1 SGHAT and CDR2 FQNNGV. The ends were cut back, 0 bases at V and 9 bases at J, with 3 bases in the middle.

The CDR3 DNA follows: TGTGCCATCAGCCCTCTCCCGGGACTAGCGGGCTACGAGCAGTACTTC. This sequence encodes CAISPLPGLAGYEQYF. The chain uses TRBV10-3 and TRBJ2-7, with 12 bases that match TRBD2. The CDR3 length is 16 residues. Germline trimming cut 6 bases from V and 3 bases from J; bases unmatched to any gene: 9. CDR1 ENHRY and CDR2 SYGVKD come from the germline V gene.

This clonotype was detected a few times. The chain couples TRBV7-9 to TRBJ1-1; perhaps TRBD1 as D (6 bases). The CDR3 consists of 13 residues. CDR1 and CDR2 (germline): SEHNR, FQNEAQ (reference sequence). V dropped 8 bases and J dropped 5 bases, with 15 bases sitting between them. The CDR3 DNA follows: TGTGCCAGCGCCGGGAGGGGGGGTACTGAAGCTTTCTTT. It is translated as CASAGRGGTEAFF.

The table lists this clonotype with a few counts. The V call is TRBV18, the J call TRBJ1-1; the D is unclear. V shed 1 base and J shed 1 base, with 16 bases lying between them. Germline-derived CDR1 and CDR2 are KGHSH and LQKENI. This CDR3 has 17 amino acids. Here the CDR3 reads CASSPLTMIWGNTEAFF. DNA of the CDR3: TGTGCCAGCTCACCACTAACGATGATCTGGGGGAACACTGAAGCTTTCTTT.

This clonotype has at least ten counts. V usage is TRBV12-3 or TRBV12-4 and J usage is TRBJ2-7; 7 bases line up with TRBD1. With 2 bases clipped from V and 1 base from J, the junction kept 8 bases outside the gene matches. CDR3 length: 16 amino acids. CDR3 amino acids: CASSLTFTGASYEQYF. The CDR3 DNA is TGTGCCAGCAGTTTAACGTTCACAGGGGCTTCCTACGAGCAGTACTTC.

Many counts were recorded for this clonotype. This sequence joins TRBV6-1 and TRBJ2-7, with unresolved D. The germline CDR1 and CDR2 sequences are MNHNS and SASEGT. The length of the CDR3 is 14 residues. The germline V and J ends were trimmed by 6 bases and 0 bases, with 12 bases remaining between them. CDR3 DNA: TGTGCCAGCAGACGCCCCCTCGGCTCCTACGAGCAGTACTTC. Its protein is CASRRPLGSYEQYF.

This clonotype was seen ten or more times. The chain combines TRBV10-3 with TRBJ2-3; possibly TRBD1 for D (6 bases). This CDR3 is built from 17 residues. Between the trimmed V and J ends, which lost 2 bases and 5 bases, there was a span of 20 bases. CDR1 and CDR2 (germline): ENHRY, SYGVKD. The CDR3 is CAISEPSGTLRGDTQYF. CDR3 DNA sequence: TGTGCCATCAGTGAGCCTTCCGGGACACTCAGAGGAGATACGCAGTATTTT.

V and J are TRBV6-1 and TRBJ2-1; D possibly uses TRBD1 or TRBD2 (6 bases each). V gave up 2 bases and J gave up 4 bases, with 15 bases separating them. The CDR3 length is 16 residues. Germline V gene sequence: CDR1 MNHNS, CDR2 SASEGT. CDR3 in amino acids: CASSEYVRGRYNEQFF. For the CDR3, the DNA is TGTGCCAGCAGTGAATATGTCCGGGGGCGATACAATGAGCAGTTCTTC.

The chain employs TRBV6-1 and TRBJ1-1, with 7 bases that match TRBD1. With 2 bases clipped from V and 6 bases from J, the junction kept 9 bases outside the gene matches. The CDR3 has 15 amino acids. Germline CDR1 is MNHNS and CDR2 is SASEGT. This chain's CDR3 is CASSETGQVGAEAFF. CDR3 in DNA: TGTGCCAGCAGTGAAACAGGACAGGTGGGCGCTGAAGCTTTCTTT.

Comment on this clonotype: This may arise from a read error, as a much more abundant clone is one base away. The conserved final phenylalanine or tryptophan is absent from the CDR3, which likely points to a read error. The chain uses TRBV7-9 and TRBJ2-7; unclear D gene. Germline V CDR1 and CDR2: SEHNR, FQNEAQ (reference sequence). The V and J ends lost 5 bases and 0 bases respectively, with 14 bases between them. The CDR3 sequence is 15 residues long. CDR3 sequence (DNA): TGTGCCAGCAGCCGATATAGGACGGCCTCCTACGAGCAGTACCTC. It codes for CASSRYRTASYEQYL.

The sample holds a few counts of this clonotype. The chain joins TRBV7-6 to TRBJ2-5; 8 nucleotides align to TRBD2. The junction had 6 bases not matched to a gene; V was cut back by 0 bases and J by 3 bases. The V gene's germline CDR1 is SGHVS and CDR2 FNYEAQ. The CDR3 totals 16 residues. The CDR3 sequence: CASSLARSGSKETQYF. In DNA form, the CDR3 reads TGTGCCAGCAGCTTAGCGCGAAGCGGGAGTAAAGAGACCCAGTACTTC.

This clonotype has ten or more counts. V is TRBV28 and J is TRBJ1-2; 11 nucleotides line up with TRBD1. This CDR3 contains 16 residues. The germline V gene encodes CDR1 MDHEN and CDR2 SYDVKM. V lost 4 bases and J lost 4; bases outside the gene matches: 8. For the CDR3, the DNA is TGTGCCAGCAGTTCTCCCGGGGACAGGGGGTTCTATGGCTACACCTTC. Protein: CASSSPGDRGFYGYTF.

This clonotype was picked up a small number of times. Here the CDR3 DNA reads TGTGCCAGCAGCGTAGAGACAGACCTTGAGAACACTGAAGCTTTCTTT. This gives the protein CASSVETDLENTEAFF. The chain carries TRBV9 and TRBJ1-1, with TRBD1 as a possible D gene (5 bases). The CDR3 extends over 16 amino acids. Germline V lookup: CDR1 SGDLS, CDR2 YYNGEE. The V gene lost 0 bases and the J gene lost 1 base, with 13 bases spanning the gap.

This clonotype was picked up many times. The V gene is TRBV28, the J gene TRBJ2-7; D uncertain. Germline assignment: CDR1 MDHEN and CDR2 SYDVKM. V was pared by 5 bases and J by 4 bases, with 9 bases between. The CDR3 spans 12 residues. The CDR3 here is CASSPLGYEQYF. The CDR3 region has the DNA TGTGCCAGCAGTCCCTTGGGATACGAGCAGTACTTC.

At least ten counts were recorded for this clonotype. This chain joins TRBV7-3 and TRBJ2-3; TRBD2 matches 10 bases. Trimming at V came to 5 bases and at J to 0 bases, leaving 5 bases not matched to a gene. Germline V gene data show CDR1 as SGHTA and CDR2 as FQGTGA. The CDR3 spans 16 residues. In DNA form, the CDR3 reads TGTGCCAGCAGCCCACAGACTAGCGGGAGCACAGATACGCAGTATTTT. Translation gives CASSPQTSGSTDTQYF.

The CDR3 spells CASSQGFRSDTDTQYF. The CDR3 nucleotides read TGCGCCAGCAGCCAAGGCTTTCGGAGCGACACAGATACGCAGTATTTT. The chain combines TRBV4-3 with TRBJ2-3; D is uncertain. Trimming removed 1 base at V and 2 bases at J, with 13 bases between. The CDR3 runs to 16 residues. Germline V lookup: CDR1 LGHNA, CDR2 YSLEER.

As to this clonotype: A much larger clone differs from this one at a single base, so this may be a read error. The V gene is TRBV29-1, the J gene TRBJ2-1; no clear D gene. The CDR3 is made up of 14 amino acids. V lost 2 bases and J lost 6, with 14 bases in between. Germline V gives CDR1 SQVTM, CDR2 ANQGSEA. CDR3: CSVENEEQSNEQFF. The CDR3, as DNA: TGCAGCGTTGAAAATGAAGAACAATCCAATGAGCAGTTCTTC.

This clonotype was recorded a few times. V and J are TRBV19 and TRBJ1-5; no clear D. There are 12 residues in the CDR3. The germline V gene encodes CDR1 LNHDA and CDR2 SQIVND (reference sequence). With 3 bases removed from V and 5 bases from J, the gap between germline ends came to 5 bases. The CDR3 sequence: CASSMEDQPQHF. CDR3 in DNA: TGTGCCAGTAGTATGGAGGATCAGCCCCAGCATTTT.

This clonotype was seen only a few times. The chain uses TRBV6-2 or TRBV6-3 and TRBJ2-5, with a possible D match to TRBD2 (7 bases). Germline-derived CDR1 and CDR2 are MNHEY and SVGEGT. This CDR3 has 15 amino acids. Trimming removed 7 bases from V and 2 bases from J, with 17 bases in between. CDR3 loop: CASTGTGGLQETQYF. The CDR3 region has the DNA TGTGCCAGCACCGGAACGGGGGGCTTGCAAGAGACCCAGTACTTC.

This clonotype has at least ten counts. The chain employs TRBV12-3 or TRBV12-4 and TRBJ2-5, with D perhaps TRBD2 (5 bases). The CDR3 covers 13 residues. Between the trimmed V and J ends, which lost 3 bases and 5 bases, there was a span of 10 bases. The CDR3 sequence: CASSLAGLETQYF. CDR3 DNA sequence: TGTGCCAGCAGTTTGGCAGGACTCGAGACCCAGTACTTC.